The present TCR beta chain was sequenced within a study of shared clonotypes between healthy human individuals. Regarding the study as a whole: Generation of non-shared clonotypes was less probable than generation of clonotypes shared by all four donors.

In the authors' methods: ImmunoSEQ sequences covered only the junction and lacked quality scores; filtering therefore differed. TCRdb's copy holds only in-frame clones and misses some; the assay was immunoSEQ multiplex PCR. That table is the source of V, J and clone size, and D and trimming were worked out from the DNA. The sample yields about 2.4 million clones, around nine tenths seen once. This clone was seen only once. As yet, its antigen is unknown. The V end was cut by 5 bases, the J end by 3 bases, with 13 bases between. CDR1 and CDR2 (germline): SEHNR, FQNEAQ (reference sequence). CDR3 size: 14 residues.

The sequenced sample was naive CD4+ T cells sorted from blood. Subset described: CD45RA+ positively selected. The rearrangement links TRBV7-9 to TRBJ2-5; possibly TRBD2 for D (6 bases). The sequence came from a man between 18 and 29 years old in good health. CDR3 in amino acids: CASSKEAGKETQYF. Written as DNA, the CDR3 is TGTGCCAGCAGCAAAGAGGCGGGGAAAGAGACCCAGTACTTC.